Shown below are 18 T cell receptor beta chains from a single sample sequenced in a study of CD8 T cells in Susac syndrome. RNA amounts of 0.5 to 1 ug underwent reverse transcription with random hexamers. TCRdb recomputed calls from the immunoSEQ multiplex PCR reads with MiXCR, one row per CDR3 protein. The repertoire includes 150,000 to 250,000 distinct CDR3 sequences, about 96% of them detected once, and 0.093% sits in the top ten. Sequences were obtained from CD4+ T cells from PBMCs. Every receptor here comes from a human donor with multiple sclerosis.

V and J are TRBV30 and TRBJ2-5, with 7 bases that match TRBD1. Germline values: CDR1 GTSNPN, CDR2 SVGIG (reference sequence). This CDR3 comprises 15 residues. Germline trimming cut 5 bases from V and 3 bases from J; bases unmatched to any gene: 12. CDR3 in amino acids: CAWSWGNTGEETQYF. CDR3 bases: TGTGCCTGGTCCTGGGGGAATACAGGGGAAGAGACCCAGTACTTC.

This clonotype was observed once. This chain uses TRBV9 with TRBJ2-2; unclear D gene. The CDR3 has 14 residues. The ends were cut back, 2 bases at V and 0 bases at J, with 5 bases in the middle. Germline CDR1 reads SGDLS; CDR2 reads YYNGEE. DNA for the CDR3: TGTGCCAGCAGCGTCAGGCCGAACACCGGGGAGCTGTTTTTT. Protein sequence: CASSVRPNTGELFF.

V gene TRBV30 combines with J gene TRBJ1-2, with TRBD1 as a possible D gene (5 bases). CDR1 and CDR2 (germline): GTSNPN, SVGIG (reference sequence). Deletions cut 0 bases from V and 7 bases from J, with 12 bases between. The length of the CDR3 is 13 residues. CDR3 sequence (DNA): TGTGCCTGGAGTGTAGGCAGGGTGGGTGGCTACACCTTC. Its translation is CAWSVGRVGGYTF.

The J gene is TRBJ2-3, the V gene TRBV19; TRBD2 matches at 8 bases. CDR3 size: 14 residues. V lost 8 bases, J lost 5 bases, and 9 bases stayed unmatched. The germline V gene has CDR1 LNHDA and CDR2 SQIVND (reference sequence). The CDR3 DNA sequence: TGTGCCAGTTCCTCCGGGACTAGTCGAGATACGCAGTATTTT. Protein product: CASSSGTSRDTQYF.

The rearrangement joins TRBV20-1 to TRBJ1-2; D uncertain. The germline CDR1 and CDR2 sequences are DFQATT and SNEGSKA (reference sequence). Between the trimmed V and J ends, which lost 3 bases and 2 bases, there was a span of 19 bases. The CDR3 sequence is 16 residues long. This CDR3 is CSASERGHSLNYGYTF. The CDR3 DNA reads TGCAGTGCTAGTGAAAGAGGGCACAGCCTAAACTATGGCTACACCTTC.

The gene calls are TRBV29-1 and TRBJ1-4; no clear D gene. Germline V gene lookup returns CDR1 SQVTM and CDR2 ANQGSEA. The V end was cut by 0 bases, the J end by 10 bases, with 12 bases between. The length of the CDR3 is 13 residues. CDR3 loop: CSVEDQAGGKLFF. DNA for the CDR3: TGCAGCGTTGAAGACCAGGCGGGAGGAAAACTGTTTTTT.

V usage is TRBV7-6 and J usage is TRBJ1-1; TRBD1 agrees at 8 bases. CDR1 SGHVS and CDR2 FNYEAQ come from the germline V gene. V trimming: 5 bases; J trimming: 4 bases; junction bases outside the gene matches: 12. This CDR3 comprises 16 residues. The CDR3 reads CASSHAESRGLTEAFF. The CDR3 bases are TGTGCCAGCAGCCACGCTGAATCCAGGGGGCTCACTGAAGCTTTCTTT.

This clonotype showed up just once. The CDR3 sequence: CASGSGTPGTNYGYTF. CDR3 in DNA: TGTGCCAGCGGTTCCGGGACACCTGGAACTAACTATGGCTACACCTTC. V and J are TRBV6-5 and TRBJ1-2, with D possibly TRBD1 on 6 matching bases. Germline V CDR1 and CDR2: MNHEY, SVGAGI. The CDR3 is 16 residues long. With 8 bases removed from V and 0 bases from J, the gap between germline ends came to 19 bases.

The J gene is TRBJ2-5, the V gene TRBV6-2 or TRBV6-3; 9 bases align to TRBD1. The CDR3 sequence is 15 residues long. Germline V gives CDR1 MNHEY, CDR2 SVGEGT. The ends lost 8 bases at V and 4 bases at J; junction bases unmatched: 11. The CDR3 DNA reads as TGTGCCAGCGAGAGGGGACAGGGAAGACCAGAGACCCAGTACTTC. It specifies CASERGQGRPETQYF.

The chain carries TRBV2 and TRBJ2-7; D gene unclear. The germline V and J ends were trimmed by 1 base and 4 bases, with 5 bases remaining between them. Germline V gene data show CDR1 as SNHLY and CDR2 as FYNNEI. This CDR3 spans 12 amino acids. CDR3 nucleotides: TGTGCCAGCAGTGAAGTCCCTTACGAGCAGTACTTC. Amino acids: CASSEVPYEQYF.

V and J are TRBV27 and TRBJ2-7; 9 nucleotides agree with TRBD1. Unmatched junction bases numbered 10, after V lost 9 bases and J lost 4 bases. This CDR3 comprises 14 residues. Germline lookup yields CDR1 MNHEY and CDR2 SMNVEV (reference sequence). The CDR3 sequence is CASKLDRGGYEQYF. The CDR3 DNA is TGTGCCAGTAAATTGGACAGGGGTGGGTACGAGCAGTACTTC.

In its sample, this clonotype was seen once. The V call is TRBV5-1, the J call TRBJ2-1; D might be TRBD1 (6 bases). Trimming removed 0 bases at V and 6 bases at J, with 7 bases between. This CDR3 has 13 amino acids. Germline V gene lookup returns CDR1 SGHRS and CDR2 YFSETQ. The CDR3 loop reads CASSLEGGNEQFF. The DNA for the CDR3 is TGCGCCAGCAGCTTGGAAGGGGGCAATGAGCAGTTCTTC.

This clonotype was counted a single time. The chain couples TRBV6-1 to TRBJ2-2, with D hard to call. Germline values: CDR1 MNHNS, CDR2 SASEGT. This CDR3 region has 13 residues. V lost 2 bases and J 8 bases, leaving 9 bases between the germline ends. The DNA for the CDR3 is TGTGCCAGCAGTGAACTCTCGAGGGGGGAGCTGTTTTTT. Translating gives CASSELSRGELFF.

This clonotype was found once. One end of the junction varies from germline; a read error may be responsible. V gene TRBV7-7 combines with J gene TRBJ2-3; D call uncertain. The CDR3 runs to 14 residues. Per the germline V gene, CDR1 is SSHAT and CDR2 is FNYEAQ (reference sequence). CDR3 sequence (DNA): TGTGCTAGCAGCCCCTCCGCGCTCACAGATACGCAGTATTTT. It encodes CASSPSALTDTQYF.

The genes are TRBV30 and TRBJ2-7; 13 nucleotides agree with TRBD2. The CDR3 totals 15 residues. CDR1 GTSNPN and CDR2 SVGIG come from the germline V gene (reference sequence). The V and J ends lost 2 bases and 4 bases, in that order; junction bases with no gene match: 5. The CDR3 spells CAWSPPGLAGYEQYF. CDR3 in DNA: TGTGCCTGGAGTCCACCGGGACTAGCGGGGTACGAGCAGTACTTC.

The chain uses TRBV18 and TRBJ2-7; D is possibly TRBD1 (7 bases). V was shortened by 3 bases and J by 4 bases, with 25 bases between the two germline ends. The germline gives CDR1 KGHSH, CDR2 LQKENI. The CDR3 contains 18 residues. CDR3 nucleotides: TGTGCCAGCTCACCGCGGGGACAGTTACCCCCAATTGGGTACGAGCAGTACTTC. Residues: CASSPRGQLPPIGYEQYF.

The chain links TRBV19 to TRBJ1-6; D is unresolved. Germline V gives CDR1 LNHDA, CDR2 SQIVND (reference sequence). The length of the CDR3 is 15 residues. Trimming left V 5 bases short and J 8 bases short, with 16 bases between. CDR3 bases: TGTGCCAGTAGTCTTAGAACCAAGGTTCATTCACCCCTCCACTTT. Translation gives CASSLRTKVHSPLHF.

The chain has TRBV29-1 and TRBJ1-5, with D unresolved. The germline V gene encodes CDR1 SQVTM and CDR2 ANQGSEA. V was cut by 2 bases and J by 1 base, with 15 bases left in between. The CDR3 is made up of 16 amino acids. CDR3 in DNA: TGCAGCGTTGAAACTCTCTCACGGTGGAGCAATCAGCCCCAGCATTTT. This codes for CSVETLSRWSNQPQHF.